This entry concerns a single T cell receptor beta chain. Its antigen is still unknown. Between the trimmed V and J ends, which lost 8 bases and 1 base, there was a span of 11 bases. The CDR3 loop spans 13 amino acids. CDR1 is SGHAT, CDR2 FQDESV, per germline (reference sequence). The record originates from a study of OX40 agonist ivuxolimab in advanced cancers. Across the study: The treatment was a fully human IgG2 OX40 agonist, ivuxolimab. Ivuxolimab, which patients received intravenously every 2 weeks, was dosed at 0.01 to 10 mg/kg.

The study, taken as a whole, reports: Circulating CD4+ and CD8+ T cells showed clonal expansion by week 6 at 0.1 to 3.0 mg/kg.

Produced via immunoSEQ multiplex PCR; TCRdb's table is partial and in-frame only. The sample lists tens of thousands of clones, roughly 88% occurring once. The chain couples TRBV11-1 to TRBJ1-1, with D maybe TRBD1 (5 bases). This receptor was identified in an adult with an advanced solid tumor such as melanoma, head and neck, liver or kidney cancer. The specimen comprised CD4+ or CD8+ T cells sorted from blood, sampled in a trial of the OX40 agonist ivuxolimab. The CDR3 spells CASAVGGNTEAFF. For the CDR3, the DNA is TGTGCCAGCGCTGTGGGGGGGAACACTGAAGCTTTCTTT.